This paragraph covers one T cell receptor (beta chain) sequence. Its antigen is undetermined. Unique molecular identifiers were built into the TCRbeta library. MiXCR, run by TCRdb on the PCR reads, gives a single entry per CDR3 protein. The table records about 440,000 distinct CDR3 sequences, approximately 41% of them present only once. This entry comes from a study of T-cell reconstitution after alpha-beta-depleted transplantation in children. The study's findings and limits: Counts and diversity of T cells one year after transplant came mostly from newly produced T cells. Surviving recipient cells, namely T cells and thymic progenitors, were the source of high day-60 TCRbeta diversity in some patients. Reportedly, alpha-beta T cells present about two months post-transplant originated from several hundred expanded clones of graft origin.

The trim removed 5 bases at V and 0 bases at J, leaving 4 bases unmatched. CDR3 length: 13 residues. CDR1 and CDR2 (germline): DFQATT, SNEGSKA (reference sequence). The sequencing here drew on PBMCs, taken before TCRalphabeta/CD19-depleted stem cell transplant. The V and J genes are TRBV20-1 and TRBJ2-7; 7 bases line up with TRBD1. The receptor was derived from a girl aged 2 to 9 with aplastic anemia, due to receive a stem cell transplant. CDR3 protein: CSAWDSASYEQYF. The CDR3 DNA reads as TGCAGTGCTTGGGACAGTGCCTCCTACGAGCAGTACTTC.